Listed below are T cell receptor beta chains from one sample, sequenced in a study of shared clonotypes between healthy human individuals. Libraries were prepared by immunoSEQ multiplex PCR; TCRdb keeps only in-frame clonotypes and omits some of them. In the table there are about 980,000 clones, approximately 76% of which are singletons. Sequenced: memory CD4+ T cells sorted from blood. The receptors here all came from a man between 18 and 29 years old in good health. Each CDR3 is given with its conserved first and last residue. D genes are given only for firm matches. Where a row states a size, it is once, few, many or the class of an expanded clone; other rows omit it.

cdr3_aa cdr3_nt cdr3_length d_call clone_size j_call v_call
CASSRAAFNTGELFF TGTGCCAGCAGCCGAGCAGCCTTTAACACCGGGGAGCTGTTTTTT 15 . . TRBJ2-2 TRBV14
CASSLRSGTSTDTQYF TGTGCCAGCAGCTTACGATCCGGGACTAGCACAGATACGCAGTATTTT 16 . . TRBJ2-3 TRBV7-8
CAWTHAWTYEQYF TGTGCCTGGACCCACGCCTGGACCTACGAGCAGTACTTC 13 . . TRBJ2-7 TRBV30
CASSLAGASEQYF TGTGCCAGCAGCTTAGCGGGAGCGAGCGAGCAGTACTTC 13 TRBD2 . TRBJ2-7 TRBV5-4
CAIRGGQGNYGYTF TGTGCCATAAGGGGAGGGCAGGGAAACTATGGCTACACCTTC 14 . . TRBJ1-2 TRBV6-1
CASSLAGTENRQPQHF TGTGCCAGCAGCTTGGCTGGGACAGAGAATAGACAGCCCCAGCATTTT 16 TRBD1 . TRBJ1-5 TRBV5-6
CASSPGASTDTQYF TGCGCCAGCAGCCCGGGTGCTAGCACAGATACGCAGTATTTT 14 . . TRBJ2-3 TRBV4-1
CAWNGGVSYNEQFF TGTGCCTGGAATGGGGGGGTCTCCTACAATGAGCAGTTCTTC 14 TRBD2 few TRBJ2-1 TRBV30
CASSWTGGNIQYF TGTGCCAGCAGCTGGACAGGCGGGAACATTCAGTACTTC 13 TRBD1 . TRBJ2-4 TRBV27
CASSPTGTVNSPLHF TGTGCCAGCAGTCCCACCGGGACAGTCAATTCACCCCTCCACTTT 15 TRBD1 . TRBJ1-6 TRBV6-5
CASSQAGQGTSPLHF TGTGCCAGCAGCCAAGCCGGACAGGGGACTTCACCCCTCCACTTT 15 TRBD1 . TRBJ1-6 TRBV4-2
CASSITGSYQPQHF TGTGCCAGCAGCATTACAGGATCCTATCAGCCCCAGCATTTT 14 . . TRBJ1-5 TRBV5-6
CASSPPMIHNEQFF TGTGCCAGCTCACCACCTATGATTCACAATGAGCAGTTCTTC 14 . . TRBJ2-1 TRBV18
CASSPPTSGGPSGELFF TGTGCCAGCAGCCCCCCCACTAGCGGGGGGCCGAGCGGGGAGCTGTTTTTT 17 TRBD2 . TRBJ2-2 TRBV13
CASSFGLSYQETQYF TGCGCCAGCAGCTTTGGGCTATCCTACCAAGAGACCCAGTACTTC 15 . . TRBJ2-5 TRBV5-1
CASSRDSTAWETQYF TGCGCCAGCAGCCGGGACTCAACGGCGTGGGAGACCCAGTACTTC 15 . . TRBJ2-5 TRBV5-1
CASSVGGTSGYEQFF TGTGCCAGCAGCGTAGGGGGAACTAGCGGGTATGAGCAGTTCTTC 15 TRBD2 . TRBJ2-1 TRBV9
CAISETSAATDTQYF TGTGCCATCAGTGAGACTAGCGCGGCGACAGATACGCAGTATTTT 15 TRBD2 . TRBJ2-3 TRBV10-3
CASSRDSYNSPLHF TGTGCCAGCAGTAGGGACTCCTATAATTCACCCCTCCACTTT 14 . . TRBJ1-6 TRBV6-5
CASSVTGVDNSPLHF TGTGCCAGTAGTGTGACAGGAGTGGATAATTCACCCCTCCACTTT 15 . . TRBJ1-6 TRBV19
CASSRSGRDSYEQYF TGTGCCAGCAGCCGTAGCGGGAGAGACTCCTACGAGCAGTACTTC 15 TRBD2 . TRBJ2-7 TRBV7-6
CASSLKETQYF TGTGCCAGCAGTTTAAAAGAGACCCAGTACTTC 11 . . TRBJ2-5 TRBV28
CASSLAYFPLSEQFF TGTGCCAGCAGCTTAGCGTATTTCCCATTAAGTGAGCAGTTCTTC 15 . few TRBJ2-1 TRBV7-6
CASSKPGRSNYGYTF TGTGCCAGTAGTAAGCCGGGTCGATCCAACTATGGCTACACCTTC 15 . once TRBJ1-2 TRBV19
CASSPGTSGSEQYF TGTGCCAGCAGCCCCGGGACTAGCGGGTCCGAGCAGTACTTC 14 TRBD2 . TRBJ2-7 TRBV7-3
CASSVFDRAHGDYGYTF TGTGCCAGCAGCGTATTCGACAGGGCCCACGGGGATTATGGCTACACCTTC 17 TRBD1 . TRBJ1-2 TRBV9
CASRGQGQNTGELFF TGTGCCAGCAGGGGACAGGGGCAGAACACCGGGGAGCTGTTTTTT 15 TRBD1 . TRBJ2-2 TRBV2
CASSQDIRRAFF TGTGCCAGTAGTCAAGATATCCGCCGAGCTTTCTTT 12 . few TRBJ1-1 TRBV19
CASSRTSGSHNEQFF TGTGCCAGCAGCCGTACTAGCGGGAGTCACAATGAGCAGTTCTTC 15 TRBD2 . TRBJ2-1 TRBV7-2
CASSSTSGLAGNEQYF TGTGCCAGCAGCTCGACTAGTGGCCTAGCGGGGAACGAGCAGTACTTC 16 TRBD2 . TRBJ2-7 TRBV7-2
CASSDRGRTRETQYF TGTGCCAGCAGTGACCGGGGCAGGACGCGAGAGACCCAGTACTTC 15 . . TRBJ2-5 TRBV2
CSVRDRGEAFF TGCAGCGTAAGGGACAGGGGTGAAGCTTTCTTT 11 TRBD1 . TRBJ1-1 TRBV29-1
CAISNEVGTLNTEAFF TGTGCCATCAGCAACGAGGTGGGGACACTGAACACTGAAGCTTTCTTT 16 . . TRBJ1-1 TRBV10-3
CASSFVSNQPQHF TGTGCCAGCAGCTTTGTTAGCAATCAGCCCCAGCATTTT 13 . . TRBJ1-5 TRBV7-2
CASSRFGTGDYGYTF TGTGCCAGCAGCCGATTCGGGACAGGGGACTATGGCTACACCTTC 15 TRBD1 few TRBJ1-2 TRBV7-8
CASSPKAGGRYNEQFF TGTGCCAGCTCACCGAAGGCGGGAGGGCGCTACAATGAGCAGTTCTTC 16 TRBD2 many TRBJ2-1 TRBV18
CASSGTRDTQYF TGTGCCAGCAGCGGGACTAGGGATACGCAGTATTTT 12 TRBD2 . TRBJ2-3 TRBV28
CSVAAPGEGNGYTF TGCAGCGTTGCGGCGCCGGGGGAGGGGAATGGCTACACCTTC 14 . . TRBJ1-2 TRBV29-1
CASSLRGEAFF TGTGCCAGCAGTCTACGGGGAGAAGCTTTCTTT 11 . few TRBJ1-1 TRBV27
CASLGMNTEAFF TGTGCCAGCCTAGGCATGAACACTGAAGCTTTCTTT 12 . . TRBJ1-1 TRBV28
CASSLLSLEQFF TGTGCCAGCAGCTTATTGTCCCTCGAGCAGTTCTTC 12 . . TRBJ2-1 TRBV7-9
CASSLGHLNTEAFF TGTGCCAGCAGCCTGGGACACTTGAACACTGAAGCTTTCTTT 14 . . TRBJ1-1 TRBV5-6
CASSLDWDRWEQFF TGTGCCAGCAGCTTAGATTGGGACAGGTGGGAGCAGTTCTTC 14 TRBD1 . TRBJ2-1 TRBV7-2
CASSLEISYEQYF TGTGCCAGCAGCTTGGAGATCAGCTACGAGCAGTACTTC 13 . . TRBJ2-7 TRBV7-2
CAWSRTSGSLAKNIQYF TGTGCCTGGAGTAGAACTAGCGGGTCCTTGGCCAAAAACATTCAGTACTTC 17 TRBD2 . TRBJ2-4 TRBV30
CASSEAGKTGSRAFF TGTGCCAGCAGTGAAGCGGGAAAGACAGGATCCCGCGCTTTCTTT 15 . . TRBJ1-1 TRBV2
CASSPGLAVQETQYF TGCGCCAGCAGCCCGGGACTAGCGGTTCAAGAGACCCAGTACTTC 15 TRBD2 many TRBJ2-5 TRBV4-1
CASSLDPDRADTEAFF TGCGCCAGCAGCTTGGATCCCGACAGGGCAGACACTGAAGCTTTCTTT 16 TRBD1 . TRBJ1-1 TRBV5-1
CASNHLNTGELFF TGTGCCAGTAACCATTTGAACACCGGGGAGCTGTTTTTT 13 . few TRBJ2-2 TRBV19
CASSVAEAPNSPLHF TGCGCCAGCAGCGTAGCAGAAGCACCCAATTCACCCCTCCACTTT 15 . few TRBJ1-6 TRBV5-1